This T cell receptor (beta chain) was identified during a study of low-dose radiotherapy and immunotherapy resistance in tumors. Study context: Over 26 weeks, cohort 2 got 1 Gy every two weeks, reaching 13 Gy. Every two weeks patients got nivolumab 240 mg flat dose, plus ipilimumab 1 mg/kg every six weeks, intravenously.

Priming of first-strand cDNA relied on TRAV- and TRBV-specific primers (covering alpha and beta chains). TCRs were put through 20 to 25 PCR cycles of amplification with Phusion. A constant-region primer and the V-primer adapter served as the primer pair. TCRdb re-analysed the reads in MiXCR, keeping a single row per CDR3 protein. The sample shows roughly 60,000 distinct CDR3 sequences, around 27% of them seen only once. The CDR3 length is 15 residues. CDR1 and CDR2 (germline): SGHNT, YYREEE (reference sequence). V lost 0 bases and J 4 bases, leaving 13 bases between the germline ends. Time point specified: before trial treatment.

This sequence joins TRBV5-4 and TRBJ2-5, with no clear D. The sequence was collected from a male donor with prostate cancer. The sample consisted of PBMCs, taken before treatment. DNA of the CDR3: TGTGCCAGCAGCTTGGAGCAGGTGCGCACAGAGACCCAGTACTTC. Its translation is CASSLEQVRTETQYF.